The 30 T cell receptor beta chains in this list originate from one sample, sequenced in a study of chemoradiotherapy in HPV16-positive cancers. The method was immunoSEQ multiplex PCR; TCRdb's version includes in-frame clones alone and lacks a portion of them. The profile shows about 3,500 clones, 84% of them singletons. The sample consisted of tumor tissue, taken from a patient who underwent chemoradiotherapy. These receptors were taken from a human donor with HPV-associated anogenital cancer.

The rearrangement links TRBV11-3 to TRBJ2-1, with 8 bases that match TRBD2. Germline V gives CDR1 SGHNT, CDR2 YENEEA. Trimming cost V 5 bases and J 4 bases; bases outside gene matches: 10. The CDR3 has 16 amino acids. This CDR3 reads CASSVAGTSSYNEQFF. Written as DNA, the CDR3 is TGTGCCAGCAGCGTCGCCGGGACTAGTTCATACAATGAGCAGTTCTTC.

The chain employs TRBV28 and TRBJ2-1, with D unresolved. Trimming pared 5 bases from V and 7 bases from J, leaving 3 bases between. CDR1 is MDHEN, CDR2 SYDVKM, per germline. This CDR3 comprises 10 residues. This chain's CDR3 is CASSGNEQFF. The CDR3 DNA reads TGTGCCAGCAGTGGGAATGAGCAGTTCTTC.

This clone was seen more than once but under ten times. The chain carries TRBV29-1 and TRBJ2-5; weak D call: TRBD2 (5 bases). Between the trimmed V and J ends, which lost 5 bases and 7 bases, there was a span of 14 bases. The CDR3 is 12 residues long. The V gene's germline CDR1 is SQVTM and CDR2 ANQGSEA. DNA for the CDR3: TGCAGCGTTTGTGTAGAGGGTGGGACCCAGTACTTC. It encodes CSVCVEGGTQYF.

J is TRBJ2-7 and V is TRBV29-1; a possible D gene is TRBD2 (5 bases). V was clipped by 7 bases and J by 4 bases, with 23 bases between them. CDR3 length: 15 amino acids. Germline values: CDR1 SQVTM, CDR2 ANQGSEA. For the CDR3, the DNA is TGCAGCGCAAATCTCGGGCCCCGGGAATCTTACGAGCAGTACTTC. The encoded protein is CSANLGPRESYEQYF.

The CDR3 nucleotides read TGTGCCAGCAGCTTGGCGGGGTTGGGCAATGAGCAGTTCTTC. The encoded protein is CASSLAGLGNEQFF. The rearrangement links TRBV5-6 to TRBJ2-1, with D possibly TRBD2 on 5 matching bases. The CDR3 loop spans 14 amino acids. V lost 0 bases to trimming and J lost 6 bases, with 10 bases between them. Germline CDR1 and CDR2: SGHDT and YYEEEE.

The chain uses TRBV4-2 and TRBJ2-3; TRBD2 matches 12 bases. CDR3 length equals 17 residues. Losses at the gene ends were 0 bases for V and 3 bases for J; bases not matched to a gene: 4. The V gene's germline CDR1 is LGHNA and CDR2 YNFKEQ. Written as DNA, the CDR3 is TGTGCCAGCAGCCAAGATCAGACTAGCGGGGGAACAGATACGCAGTATTTT. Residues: CASSQDQTSGGTDTQYF.

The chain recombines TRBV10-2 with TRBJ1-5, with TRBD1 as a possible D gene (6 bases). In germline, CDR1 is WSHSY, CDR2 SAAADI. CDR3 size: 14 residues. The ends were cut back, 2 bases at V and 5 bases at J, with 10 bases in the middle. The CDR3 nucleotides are TGCGCCAGCAGTGAGGCTACAGGGCATCAGCCCCAGCATTTT. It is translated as CASSEATGHQPQHF.

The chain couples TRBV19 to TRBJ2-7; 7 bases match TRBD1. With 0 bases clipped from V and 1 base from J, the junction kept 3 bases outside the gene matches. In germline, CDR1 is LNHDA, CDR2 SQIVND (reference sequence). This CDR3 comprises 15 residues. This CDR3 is CASSIDGTASYEQYF. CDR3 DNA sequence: TGTGCCAGTAGTATAGATGGGACAGCGTCCTACGAGCAGTACTTC.

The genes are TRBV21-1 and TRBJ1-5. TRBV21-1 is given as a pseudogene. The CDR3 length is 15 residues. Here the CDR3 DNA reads TGTGCCAGCAGCCCCCCTTTGAGGATAAATCAGCCCCAGCATTTT. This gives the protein CASSPPLRINQPQHF.

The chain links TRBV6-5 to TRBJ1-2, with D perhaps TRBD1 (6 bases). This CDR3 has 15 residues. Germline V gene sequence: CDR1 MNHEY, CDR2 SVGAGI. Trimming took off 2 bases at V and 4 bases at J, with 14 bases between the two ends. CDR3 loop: CASSYSRGASYGYTF. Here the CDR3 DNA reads TGTGCCAGCAGTTACAGCCGGGGGGCGAGCTATGGCTACACCTTC.

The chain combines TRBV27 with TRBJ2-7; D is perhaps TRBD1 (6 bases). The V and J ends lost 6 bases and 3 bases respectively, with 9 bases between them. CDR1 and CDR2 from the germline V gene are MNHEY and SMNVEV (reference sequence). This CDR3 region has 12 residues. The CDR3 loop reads CASREQGYEQYF. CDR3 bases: TGTGCCAGCAGAGAACAGGGCTACGAGCAGTACTTC.

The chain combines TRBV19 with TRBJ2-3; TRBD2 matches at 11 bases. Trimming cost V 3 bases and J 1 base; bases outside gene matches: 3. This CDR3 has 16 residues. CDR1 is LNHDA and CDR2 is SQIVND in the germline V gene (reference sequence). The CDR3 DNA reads TGTGCCAGTAGTATTATAGCGGGAGGGCGCACAGATACGCAGTATTTT. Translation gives CASSIIAGGRTDTQYF.

Here the CDR3 reads CASSPTLGNSGANVLTF. In nucleotides, the CDR3 is TGTGCCAGCAGCCCGACTTTGGGGAACTCTGGGGCCAACGTCCTGACTTTC. The J gene is TRBJ2-6, the V gene TRBV4-2, with D hard to call. V was shortened by 4 bases and J by 0 bases, with 13 bases between the two germline ends. The CDR3 is 17 amino acids. Germline CDR1 reads LGHNA; CDR2 reads YNFKEQ.

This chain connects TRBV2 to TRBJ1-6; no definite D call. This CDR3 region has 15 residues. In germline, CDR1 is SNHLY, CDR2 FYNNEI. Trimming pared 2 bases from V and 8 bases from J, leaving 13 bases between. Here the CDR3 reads CASSELESIHSPLHF. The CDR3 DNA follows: TGTGCCAGCAGTGAATTGGAGAGTATACATTCACCCCTCCACTTT.

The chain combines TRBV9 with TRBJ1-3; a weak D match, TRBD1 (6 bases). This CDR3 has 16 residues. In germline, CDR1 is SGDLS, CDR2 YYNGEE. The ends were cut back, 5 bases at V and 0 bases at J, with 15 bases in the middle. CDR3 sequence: CASSTSGTNSGNTIYF. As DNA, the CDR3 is TGTGCCAGCAGTACTTCTGGGACAAACTCTGGAAACACCATATATTTT. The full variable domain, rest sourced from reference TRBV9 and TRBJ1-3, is DSGVTQTPKHLITATGQRVTLRCSPRSGDLSVYWYQQSLDQGLQFLIQYYNGEERAKGNILERFSAQQFPDLHSELNLSSLELGDSALYFCASSTSGTNSGNTIYFGEGSWLTVV.

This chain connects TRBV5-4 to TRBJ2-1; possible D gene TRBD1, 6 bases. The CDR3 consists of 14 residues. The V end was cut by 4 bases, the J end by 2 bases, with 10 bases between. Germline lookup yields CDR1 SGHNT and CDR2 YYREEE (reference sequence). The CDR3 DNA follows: TGTGCCAGCAGCAAGGACAGTGCCTACAATGAGCAGTTCTTC. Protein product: CASSKDSAYNEQFF.

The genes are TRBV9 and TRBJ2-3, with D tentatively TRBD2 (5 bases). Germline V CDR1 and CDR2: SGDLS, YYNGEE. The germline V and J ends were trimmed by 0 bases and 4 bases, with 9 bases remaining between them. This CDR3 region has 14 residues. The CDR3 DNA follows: TGTGCCAGCAGCGTAGCTGAGGGCGCAGATACGCAGTATTTT. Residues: CASSVAEGADTQYF.

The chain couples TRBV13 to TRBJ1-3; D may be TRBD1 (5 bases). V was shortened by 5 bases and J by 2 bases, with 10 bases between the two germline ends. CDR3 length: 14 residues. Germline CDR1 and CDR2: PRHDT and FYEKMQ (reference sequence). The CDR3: CASSTYRPGNTIYF. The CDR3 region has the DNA TGTGCCAGCAGCACGTACAGGCCTGGAAACACCATATATTTT.

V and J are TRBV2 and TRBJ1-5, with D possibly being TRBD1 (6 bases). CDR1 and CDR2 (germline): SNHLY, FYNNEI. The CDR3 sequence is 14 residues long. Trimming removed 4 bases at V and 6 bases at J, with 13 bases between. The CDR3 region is CASSGGRRGQPQHF. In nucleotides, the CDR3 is TGTGCCAGCAGTGGGGGGCGGCGGGGTCAGCCCCAGCATTTT.

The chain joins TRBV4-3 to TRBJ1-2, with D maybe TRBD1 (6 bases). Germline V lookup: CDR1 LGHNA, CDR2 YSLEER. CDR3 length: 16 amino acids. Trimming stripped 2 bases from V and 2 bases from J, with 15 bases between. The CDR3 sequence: CASSQHGDRKNYGYTF. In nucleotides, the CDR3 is TGCGCCAGCAGCCAACATGGAGACAGGAAGAACTATGGCTACACCTTC.

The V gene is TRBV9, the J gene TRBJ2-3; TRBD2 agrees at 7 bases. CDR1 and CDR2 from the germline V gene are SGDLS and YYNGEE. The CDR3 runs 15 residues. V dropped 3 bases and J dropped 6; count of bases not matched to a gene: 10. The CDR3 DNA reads TGTGCCAGCAGCGGGGCGGGAGTTGGGTGGGATACGCAGTATTTT. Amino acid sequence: CASSGAGVGWDTQYF. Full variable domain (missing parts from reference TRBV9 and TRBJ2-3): DSGVTQTPKHLITATGQRVTLRCSPRSGDLSVYWYQQSLDQGLQFLIQYYNGEERAKGNILERFSAQQFPDLHSELNLSSLELGDSALYFCASSGAGVGWDTQYFGPGTRLTVL.

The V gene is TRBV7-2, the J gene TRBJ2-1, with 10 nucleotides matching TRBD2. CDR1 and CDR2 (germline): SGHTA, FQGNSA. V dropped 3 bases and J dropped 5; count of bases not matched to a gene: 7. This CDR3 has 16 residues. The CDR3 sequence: CASSFPLAGVNNEQFF. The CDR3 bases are TGTGCCAGCAGCTTCCCTCTAGCGGGGGTAAACAATGAGCAGTTCTTC. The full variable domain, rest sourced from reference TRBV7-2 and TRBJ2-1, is GAGVSQSPSNKVTEKGKDVELRCDPISGHTALYWYRQSLGQGLEFLIYFQGNSAPDKSGLPSDRFSAERTGGSVSTLTIQRTQQEDSAVYLCASSFPLAGVNNEQFFGPGTRLTVL.

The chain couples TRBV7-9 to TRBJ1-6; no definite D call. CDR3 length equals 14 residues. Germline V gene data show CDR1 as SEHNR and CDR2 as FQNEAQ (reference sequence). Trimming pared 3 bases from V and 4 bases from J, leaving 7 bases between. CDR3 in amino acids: CASSLEQYNSPLHF. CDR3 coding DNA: TGTGCCAGCAGCTTGGAACAGTATAATTCACCCCTCCACTTT.

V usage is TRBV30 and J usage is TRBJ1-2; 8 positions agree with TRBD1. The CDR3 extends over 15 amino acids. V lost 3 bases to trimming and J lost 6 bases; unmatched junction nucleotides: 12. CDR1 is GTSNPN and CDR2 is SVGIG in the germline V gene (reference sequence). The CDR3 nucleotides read TGTGCCTGGAGCCGACAGGGGTTGGTGTGGAATGGCTACACCTTC. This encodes CAWSRQGLVWNGYTF.

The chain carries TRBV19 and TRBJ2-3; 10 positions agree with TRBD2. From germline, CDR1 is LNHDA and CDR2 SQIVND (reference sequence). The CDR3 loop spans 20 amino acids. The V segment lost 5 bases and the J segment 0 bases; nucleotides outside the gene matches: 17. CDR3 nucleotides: TGTGCCAGTAGTCCAACTAAACAGGGCCTAGCGGGGGCTAGCACAGATACGCAGTATTTT. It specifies CASSPTKQGLAGASTDTQYF.

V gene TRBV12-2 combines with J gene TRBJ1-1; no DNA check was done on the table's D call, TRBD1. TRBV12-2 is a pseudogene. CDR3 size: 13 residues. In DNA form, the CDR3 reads TGTGCAAGTCGCTTCCCAGGGTACACTGAAGCTTTCTTT. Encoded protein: CASRFPGYTEAFF.

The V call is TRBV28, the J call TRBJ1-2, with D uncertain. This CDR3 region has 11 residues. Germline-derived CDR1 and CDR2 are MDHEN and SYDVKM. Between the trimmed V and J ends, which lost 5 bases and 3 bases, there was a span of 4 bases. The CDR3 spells CASSRYYGYTF. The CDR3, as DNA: TGTGCCAGCAGTCGATACTATGGCTACACCTTC.

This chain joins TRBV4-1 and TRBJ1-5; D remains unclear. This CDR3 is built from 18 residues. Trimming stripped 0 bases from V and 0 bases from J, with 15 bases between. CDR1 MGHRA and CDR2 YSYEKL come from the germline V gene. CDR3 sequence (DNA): TGCGCCAGCAGCCAAGATTTGTCAGGCAGTTATAGCAATCAGCCCCAGCATTTT. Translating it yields CASSQDLSGSYSNQPQHF.

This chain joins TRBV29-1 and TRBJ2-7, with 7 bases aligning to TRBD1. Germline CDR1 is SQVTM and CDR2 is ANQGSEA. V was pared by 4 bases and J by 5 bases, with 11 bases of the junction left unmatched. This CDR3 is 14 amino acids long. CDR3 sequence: CSVGGTAAFDEQYF. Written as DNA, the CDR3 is TGCAGCGTTGGAGGGACAGCAGCGTTCGACGAGCAGTACTTC.

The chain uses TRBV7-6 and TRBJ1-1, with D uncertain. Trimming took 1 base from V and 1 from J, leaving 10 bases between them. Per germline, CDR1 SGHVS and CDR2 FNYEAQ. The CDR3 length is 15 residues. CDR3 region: CASSLDSMPNTEAFF. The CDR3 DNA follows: TGTGCCAGCAGCTTAGATAGTATGCCGAACACTGAAGCTTTCTTT.